A selection of T cell receptor beta chains follows, all from one sample in a study of blood T cell repertoires in COVID-19. Profiling relied on immunoSEQ multiplex PCR, and the TCRdb table lists in-frame clones only, not all of them. The sample holds 40,000 to 45,000 clones, 70% to 90% seen once. The sequenced material came from peripheral blood. The receptors here all came from a human donor in a cohort sampled during active COVID-19. CDR3s include the opening cysteine and the closing phenylalanine or tryptophan. Each record gives: CDR3 DNA, CDR3 protein, V gene, D gene, clone size, CDR3 length, J gene. The D gene is left open where the match is weak. Size is omitted from some rows. Given values are once, few, many or a class for expanded clones.

CDR3nt: TGTGCCAGCAGCTTGACAGGGAGCGAGCAGTACTTC
CDR3aa: CASSLTGSEQYF
v_gene: TRBV6-5
d_gene: TRBD1
abundance: once
len: 12
j_gene: TRBJ2-7

CDR3nt: TGTGCCAGCATTGTTGGGGGGGCCGGGGAGCTGTTTTTT
CDR3aa: CASIVGGAGELFF
v_gene: TRBV6-5
d_gene: TRBD2
abundance: NA
len: 13
j_gene: TRBJ2-2

CDR3nt: TGTGCCAGCAGCCGTGCTACGGGGGGTAGGAATCAGCCCCAGCATTTT
CDR3aa: CASSRATGGRNQPQHF
v_gene: TRBV7-9
d_gene: NA
abundance: NA
len: 16
j_gene: TRBJ1-5

CDR3nt: TGCGCCAGCAGCCCTCGGTGGCAGGGGGATTTGTTTGGAGCTTTCTTT
CDR3aa: CASSPRWQGDLFGAFF
v_gene: TRBV4-1
d_gene: TRBD1
abundance: NA
len: 16
j_gene: TRBJ1-1

CDR3nt: TGTGCCAGTAGTTCGCCGGGACAGGGGATTCCAAGGTCACCCCTCCACTTT
CDR3aa: CASSSPGQGIPRSPLHF
v_gene: TRBV19
d_gene: TRBD1
abundance: few
len: 17
j_gene: TRBJ1-6

CDR3nt: TGTGCCAGTCGAACTAGCGGGAGACCCTACAATGAGCAGTTCTTC
CDR3aa: CASRTSGRPYNEQFF
v_gene: TRBV19
d_gene: TRBD2
abundance: NA
len: 15
j_gene: TRBJ2-1

CDR3nt: TGTGCCAGCAGTTTAGTGGGGACAACCGCCTACGAGCAGTACTTC
CDR3aa: CASSLVGTTAYEQYF
v_gene: TRBV27
d_gene: NA
abundance: NA
len: 15
j_gene: TRBJ2-7

CDR3nt: TGCGCCAGCAGCCGGACGAAAGACAGCGCTGCCCAAGCTTTCTTT
CDR3aa: CASSRTKDSAAQAFF
v_gene: TRBV4-3
d_gene: NA
abundance: NA
len: 15
j_gene: TRBJ1-1

CDR3nt: TGCGCCAGTTCTTCGACAGTAAGCATGAACACTGAAGCTTTCTTT
CDR3aa: CASSSTVSMNTEAFF
v_gene: TRBV5-1
d_gene: NA
abundance: once
len: 15
j_gene: TRBJ1-1

CDR3nt: TGTGCCACCAGGGCCCACCCAACTAGGGAGCAGTACTTC
CDR3aa: CATRAHPTREQYF
v_gene: TRBV24-1
d_gene: NA
abundance: NA
len: 13
j_gene: TRBJ2-7

CDR3nt: TGTGCCAGCTCGCCTCAGGGGAATGAGCAGTTCTTC
CDR3aa: CASSPQGNEQFF
v_gene: TRBV18
d_gene: NA
abundance: NA
len: 12
j_gene: TRBJ2-1

CDR3nt: TGCGCCAGCAGCAGAGGGACTGAAGCTTTCTTT
CDR3aa: CASSRGTEAFF
v_gene: TRBV10-1
d_gene: NA
abundance: NA
len: 11
j_gene: TRBJ1-1

CDR3nt: TGTGCCAGCAGCTTAGGAACTAAACAAACAGATACGCAGTATTTT
CDR3aa: CASSLGTKQTDTQYF
v_gene: TRBV7-2
d_gene: NA
abundance: NA
len: 15
j_gene: TRBJ2-3

CDR3nt: TGTGCCAGCAGCTTAAGGAGTGGCTATGGCTACACCTTC
CDR3aa: CASSLRSGYGYTF
v_gene: TRBV7-2
d_gene: NA
abundance: few
len: 13
j_gene: TRBJ1-2

CDR3nt: TGTGCCAGCAGTCTCCAAACAGGGTACACTGAAGCTTTCTTT
CDR3aa: CASSLQTGYTEAFF
v_gene: TRBV6-2/TRBV6-3
d_gene: NA
abundance: once
len: 14
j_gene: TRBJ1-1

CDR3nt: TGTGCCGGACAGCTCTCGGGTGCCAACGAGCAGTACTTC
CDR3aa: CAGQLSGANEQYF
v_gene: TRBV30
d_gene: NA
abundance: NA
len: 13
j_gene: TRBJ2-7

CDR3nt: TGTGCCAGCCACCCGGGGGGCCCCAATGAGCAGTTCTTC
CDR3aa: CASHPGGPNEQFF
v_gene: TRBV12-3/TRBV12-4
d_gene: NA
abundance: NA
len: 13
j_gene: TRBJ2-1

CDR3nt: TGCGCCCGCCCCGCCGCGGGGGGGCGGGATTACACAGATACGCAGTATTTT
CDR3aa: CARPAAGGRDYTDTQYF
v_gene: TRBV9
d_gene: TRBD2
abundance: NA
len: 17
j_gene: TRBJ2-3

CDR3nt: TGTGCCAGTAGTATAGTTTATGGCCAGGGAGGTCAGCCCCAGCATTTT
CDR3aa: CASSIVYGQGGQPQHF
v_gene: TRBV19
d_gene: NA
abundance: NA
len: 16
j_gene: TRBJ1-5

CDR3nt: TGCGCCAGCAGCTTGTTCGGCGGGGACCAAGAGACCCAGTACTTC
CDR3aa: CASSLFGGDQETQYF
v_gene: TRBV5-1
d_gene: NA
abundance: NA
len: 15
j_gene: TRBJ2-5

CDR3nt: TGCGCCAGCAGCTTGGCGGCTGGCGGAACCTACGAGCAGTACTTC
CDR3aa: CASSLAAGGTYEQYF
v_gene: TRBV5-1
d_gene: NA
abundance: NA
len: 15
j_gene: TRBJ2-7

CDR3nt: TGTGCCAGTAGTTTGACAGGGTATTCAATCTCCTACGAGCAGTACTTC
CDR3aa: CASSLTGYSISYEQYF
v_gene: TRBV19
d_gene: TRBD1
abundance: NA
len: 16
j_gene: TRBJ2-7

CDR3nt: TGCAGCGTCTTGACAGGGACGAACACTGAAGCTTTCTTT
CDR3aa: CSVLTGTNTEAFF
v_gene: TRBV29-1
d_gene: TRBD1
abundance: NA
len: 13
j_gene: TRBJ1-1

CDR3nt: TGCGCCAGCAGCCAAGTCCTAGGCCAAGAGACCCAGTACTTC
CDR3aa: CASSQVLGQETQYF
v_gene: TRBV4-1
d_gene: NA
abundance: NA
len: 14
j_gene: TRBJ2-5

CDR3nt: TGTGCCAGCGGCCCACAGGGAATAGGCAATAATTCACCCCTCCACTTT
CDR3aa: CASGPQGIGNNSPLHF
v_gene: TRBV28
d_gene: NA
abundance: once
len: 16
j_gene: TRBJ1-6

CDR3nt: TGTGCCAGCAGCATAGATACAGGGGGCACTGAAGCTTTCTTT
CDR3aa: CASSIDTGGTEAFF
v_gene: TRBV9
d_gene: TRBD1
abundance: NA
len: 14
j_gene: TRBJ1-1

CDR3nt: TGTGCCAGCAGCTTATTTCCGGGGGCGAACACCGGGGAGCTGTTTTTT
CDR3aa: CASSLFPGANTGELFF
v_gene: TRBV7-8
d_gene: NA
abundance: NA
len: 16
j_gene: TRBJ2-2

CDR3nt: TGCGCCAGCAGCCCCTTCCCAGGGACTGGAAACACCATATATTTT
CDR3aa: CASSPFPGTGNTIYF
v_gene: TRBV5-1
d_gene: NA
abundance: NA
len: 15
j_gene: TRBJ1-3

CDR3nt: TGTGCCAGTAGTATAGTAGCGGGAGTTGGCAATGAGCAGTTCTTC
CDR3aa: CASSIVAGVGNEQFF
v_gene: TRBV19
d_gene: TRBD2
abundance: NA
len: 15
j_gene: TRBJ2-1

CDR3nt: TGTGCCAGCAGGCCCCCAACAGGGGGGGGCTACACCTTC
CDR3aa: CASRPPTGGGYTF
v_gene: TRBV6-5
d_gene: TRBD1
abundance: NA
len: 13
j_gene: TRBJ1-2

CDR3nt: TGTGCCAGCAGCACCGATCTAGGACAGATAGGGGCTTTCTTT
CDR3aa: CASSTDLGQIGAFF
v_gene: TRBV3-1/TRBV3-2
d_gene: NA
abundance: NA
len: 14
j_gene: TRBJ1-1

CDR3nt: TGCGCCAGCAGCCGCGGGGGCCAACCAAACACTGAAGCTTTCTTT
CDR3aa: CASSRGGQPNTEAFF
v_gene: TRBV4-1
d_gene: NA
abundance: NA
len: 15
j_gene: TRBJ1-1

CDR3nt: TGTGCCAGCTCACCCCAGTCGGGACTAGTGGGCAATGAGCAGTTCTTC
CDR3aa: CASSPQSGLVGNEQFF
v_gene: TRBV18
d_gene: TRBD2
abundance: once
len: 16
j_gene: TRBJ2-1

CDR3nt: TGTGCCAGCAGCTCAGGGGGCGGGGGGCAAGAGACCCAGTACTTC
CDR3aa: CASSSGGGGQETQYF
v_gene: TRBV13
d_gene: NA
abundance: NA
len: 15
j_gene: TRBJ2-5

CDR3nt: TGTGCCAGCAGCTTAGTGGCAGGGGGAGCTAACTATGGCTACACCTTC
CDR3aa: CASSLVAGGANYGYTF
v_gene: TRBV11-2
d_gene: TRBD1
abundance: NA
len: 16
j_gene: TRBJ1-2

CDR3nt: TGTGCCAGCAGTTCAAGACTAGCGGGGGCCGGGGAGCTGTTTTTT
CDR3aa: CASSSRLAGAGELFF
v_gene: TRBV13
d_gene: TRBD2
abundance: NA
len: 15
j_gene: TRBJ2-2

CDR3nt: TGTGCCAGCAGTTTACAGGCACGGCAGCCCCAGCATTTT
CDR3aa: CASSLQARQPQHF
v_gene: TRBV27
d_gene: NA
abundance: NA
len: 13
j_gene: TRBJ1-5

CDR3nt: TGTGCCAGCAGCGTAGGCAGACTAGCGGGAGAGGGGGATACGCAGTATTTT
CDR3aa: CASSVGRLAGEGDTQYF
v_gene: TRBV9
d_gene: TRBD2
abundance: NA
len: 17
j_gene: TRBJ2-3

CDR3nt: TGTGCTAGTGGCCGAGGGTCTGGAAACACCATATATTTT
CDR3aa: CASGRGSGNTIYF
v_gene: TRBV12-5
d_gene: NA
abundance: NA
len: 13
j_gene: TRBJ1-3

CDR3nt: TGTGCCAGCAGCACCCGGACTGCGAACGTAAACGAGCAGTACTTC
CDR3aa: CASSTRTANVNEQYF
v_gene: TRBV11-2
d_gene: NA
abundance: NA
len: 15
j_gene: TRBJ2-7

CDR3nt: TGTGCCAGCAGAGTATCGGGAGGGCCTTCAGATACGCAGTATTTT
CDR3aa: CASRVSGGPSDTQYF
v_gene: TRBV2
d_gene: TRBD2
abundance: NA
len: 15
j_gene: TRBJ2-3

CDR3nt: TGTGCCAGCAGTTGGTCCCAGGTTGGTGGCTACACCTTC
CDR3aa: CASSWSQVGGYTF
v_gene: TRBV12-3/TRBV12-4
d_gene: NA
abundance: NA
len: 13
j_gene: TRBJ1-2

CDR3nt: TGTGCCAGCAGTGAAACGGGACTCCTGATGGGAGAGCAGTACTTC
CDR3aa: CASSETGLLMGEQYF
v_gene: TRBV6-1
d_gene: NA
abundance: NA
len: 15
j_gene: TRBJ2-7

CDR3nt: TGTGCCAGCAGCTTAAAAGGGGGACGGGCCTTCTCCTACGAGCAGTACTTC
CDR3aa: CASSLKGGRAFSYEQYF
v_gene: TRBV7-2
d_gene: NA
abundance: once
len: 17
j_gene: TRBJ2-7

CDR3nt: TGCGCCAGCAGCCCAACGGGGACAGGATACTCTGGGGCCAACGTCCTGACTTTC
CDR3aa: CASSPTGTGYSGANVLTF
v_gene: TRBV5-1
d_gene: TRBD1
abundance: NA
len: 18
j_gene: TRBJ2-6